This TCR beta chain was captured in a study of T-cell reconstitution after alpha-beta-depleted transplantation in children. Study results and caveats: Several hundred graft clones that had expanded were reportedly the source of alpha-beta T cells about two months after transplant. A year had passed since transplant, and T-cell counts and diversity by then came mostly from newly produced T cells. For some patients, TCRbeta diversity was high at day 60 because of recipient T cells and thymic progenitors that survived.

Preparation of the TCRbeta library was carried out with unique molecular identifiers. TCRdb called the PCR reads again in MiXCR, with one record for every CDR3 protein. Here the sample spans fewer than 550,000 distinct CDR3 sequences, roughly 10% being singletons. The CDR3 runs to 15 residues. CDR1 is SGHDN and CDR2 is FVKESK in the germline V gene. Trimming shortened V by 1 base and J by 3 bases, and 10 bases separated the two germline ends. This clonotype was picked up a small number of times. The antigen is not known. The rearrangement joins TRBV14 to TRBJ1-3; a possible D gene is TRBD1 (6 bases). The source is a female patient aged 2-10 years who had a stem cell transplant for aplastic anemia, so the T cells may come from the graft donor. Sequenced here: PBMCs, mostly from graft donor cells, sampled 180 days after TCRalphabeta/CD19-depleted stem cell transplant. The CDR3 region has the DNA TGTGCCAGCAGCCAAGCAGGGGCAATTGGAAACACCATATATTTT. Translation: CASSQAGAIGNTIYF. Supplemented by reference TRBV14 and TRBJ1-3, the full variable domain reads EAGVTQFPSHSVIEKGQTVTLRCDPISGHDNLYWYRRVMGKEIKFLLHFVKESKQDESGMPNNRFLAERTGGTYSTLKVQPAELEDSGVYFCASSQAGAIGNTIYFGEGSWLTVV.